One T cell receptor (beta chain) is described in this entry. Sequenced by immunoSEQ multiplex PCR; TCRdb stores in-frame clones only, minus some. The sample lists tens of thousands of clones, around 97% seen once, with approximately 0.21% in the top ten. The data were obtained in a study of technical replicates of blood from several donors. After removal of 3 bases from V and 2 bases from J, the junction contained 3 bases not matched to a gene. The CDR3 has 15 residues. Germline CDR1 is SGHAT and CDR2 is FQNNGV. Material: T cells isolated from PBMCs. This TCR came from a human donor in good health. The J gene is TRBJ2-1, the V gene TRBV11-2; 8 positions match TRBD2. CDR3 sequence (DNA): TGTGCCAGCAGCTTTAGCGGGAAAGCCTACAATGAGCAGTTCTTC. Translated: CASSFSGKAYNEQFF.